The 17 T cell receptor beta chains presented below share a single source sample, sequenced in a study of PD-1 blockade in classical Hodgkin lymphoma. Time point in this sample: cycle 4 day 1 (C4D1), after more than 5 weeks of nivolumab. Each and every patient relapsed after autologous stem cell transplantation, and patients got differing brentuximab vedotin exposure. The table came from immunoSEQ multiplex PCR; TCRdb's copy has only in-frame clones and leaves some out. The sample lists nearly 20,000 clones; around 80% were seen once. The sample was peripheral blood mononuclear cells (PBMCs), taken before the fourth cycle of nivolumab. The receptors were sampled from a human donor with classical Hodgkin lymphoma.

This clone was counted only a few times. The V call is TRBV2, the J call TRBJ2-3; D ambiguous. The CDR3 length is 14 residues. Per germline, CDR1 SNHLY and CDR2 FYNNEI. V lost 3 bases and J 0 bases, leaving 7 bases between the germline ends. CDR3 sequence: CASSESLSTDTQYF. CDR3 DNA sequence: TGTGCCAGCAGTGAGTCTCTAAGCACAGATACGCAGTATTTT.

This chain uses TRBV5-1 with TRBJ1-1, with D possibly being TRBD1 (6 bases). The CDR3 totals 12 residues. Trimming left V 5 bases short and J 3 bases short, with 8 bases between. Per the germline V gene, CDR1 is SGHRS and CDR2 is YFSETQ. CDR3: CASRRGDTEAFF. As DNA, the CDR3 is TGCGCCAGCAGGAGGGGGGACACTGAAGCTTTCTTT.

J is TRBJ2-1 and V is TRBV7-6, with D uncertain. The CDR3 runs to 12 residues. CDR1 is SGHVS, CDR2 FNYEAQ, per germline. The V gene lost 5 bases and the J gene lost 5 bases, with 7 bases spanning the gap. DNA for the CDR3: TGTGCCAGCAGCCCGCCCAACAATGAGCAGTTCTTC. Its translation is CASSPPNNEQFF.

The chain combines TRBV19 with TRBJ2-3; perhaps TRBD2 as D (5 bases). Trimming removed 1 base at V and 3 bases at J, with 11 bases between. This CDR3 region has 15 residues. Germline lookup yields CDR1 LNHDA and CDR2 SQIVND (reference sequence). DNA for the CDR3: TGTGCCAGTAGTATAGGAGGGTTTAAGACAGATACGCAGTATTTT. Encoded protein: CASSIGGFKTDTQYF.

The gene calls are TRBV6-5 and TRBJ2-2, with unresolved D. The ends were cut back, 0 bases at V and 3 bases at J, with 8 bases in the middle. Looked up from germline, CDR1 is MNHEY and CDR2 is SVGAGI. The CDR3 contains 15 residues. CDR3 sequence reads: CASSYSVLHTGELFF. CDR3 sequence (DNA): TGTGCCAGCAGTTACTCCGTACTCCACACCGGGGAGCTGTTTTTT.

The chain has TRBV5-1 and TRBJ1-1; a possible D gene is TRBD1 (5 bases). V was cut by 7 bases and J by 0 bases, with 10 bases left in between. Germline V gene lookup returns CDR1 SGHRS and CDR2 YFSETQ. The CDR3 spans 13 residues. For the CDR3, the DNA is TGCGCCAGCGGAGGGACGGTGAACACTGAAGCTTTCTTT. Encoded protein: CASGGTVNTEAFF.

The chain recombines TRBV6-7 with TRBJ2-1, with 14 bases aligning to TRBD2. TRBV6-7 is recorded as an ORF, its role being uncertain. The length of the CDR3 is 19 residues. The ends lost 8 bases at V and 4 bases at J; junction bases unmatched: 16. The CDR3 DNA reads TGTGCCAGCGGTCCGGGACTAGCGGGGGTAACTTTAATTTACAATGAGCAGTTCTTC. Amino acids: CASGPGLAGVTLIYNEQFF.

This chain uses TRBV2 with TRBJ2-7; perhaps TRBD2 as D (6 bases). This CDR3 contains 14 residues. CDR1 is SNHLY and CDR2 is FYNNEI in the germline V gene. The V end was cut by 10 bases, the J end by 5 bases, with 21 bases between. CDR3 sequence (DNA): TGTGCCACCTCCGGCGGGGTCCTCATCGACGAGCAGTACTTC. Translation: CATSGGVLIDEQYF. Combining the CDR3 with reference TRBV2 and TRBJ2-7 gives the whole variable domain EPEVTQTPSHQVTQMGQEVILRCVPISNHLYFYWYRQILGQKVEFLVSFYNNEISEKSEIFDDQFSVERPDGSNFTLKIRSTKLEDSAMYFCATSGGVLIDEQYFGPGTRLTVT.

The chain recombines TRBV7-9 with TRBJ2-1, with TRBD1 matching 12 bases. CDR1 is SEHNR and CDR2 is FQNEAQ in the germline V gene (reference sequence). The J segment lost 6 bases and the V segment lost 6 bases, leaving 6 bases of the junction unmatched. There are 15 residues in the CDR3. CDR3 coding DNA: TGTGCCAGCAGTTGGGACAGGGGGCCAGGCAATGAGCAGTTCTTC. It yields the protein CASSWDRGPGNEQFF.

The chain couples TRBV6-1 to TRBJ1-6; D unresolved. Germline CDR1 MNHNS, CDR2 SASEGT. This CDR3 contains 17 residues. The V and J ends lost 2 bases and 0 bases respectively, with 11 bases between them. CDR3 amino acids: CASSEQEVSSYNSPLHF. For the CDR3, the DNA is TGTGCCAGCAGTGAACAGGAGGTTAGCTCCTATAATTCACCCCTCCACTTT.

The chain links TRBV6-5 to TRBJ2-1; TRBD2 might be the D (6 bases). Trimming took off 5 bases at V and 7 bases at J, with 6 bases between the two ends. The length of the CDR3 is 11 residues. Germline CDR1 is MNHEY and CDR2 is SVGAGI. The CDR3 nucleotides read TGTGCCAGCAGTAGCGGGAATGAGCAGTTCTTC. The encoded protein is CASSSGNEQFF.

CDR3 in DNA: TGTGCCAGCAGCGCTACGGGGGGACAGGGCTCTGGAAACACCATATATTTT. Translating gives CASSATGGQGSGNTIYF. The chain is built from TRBV7-8 and TRBJ1-3; 9 nucleotides line up with TRBD1. This CDR3 spans 17 amino acids. CDR1 is SGHVS, CDR2 FQNEAQ, per germline. V dropped 5 bases and J dropped 0; count of bases not matched to a gene: 8.

CDR3 DNA: TGTGCCAGCAGCTTGGAACCGGGGACCTATTCACCCCTCCACTTT. Translated, it gives CASSLEPGTYSPLHF. The rearrangement joins TRBV5-4 to TRBJ1-6; weak D call: TRBD1 (5 bases). The germline V gene has CDR1 SGHNT and CDR2 YYREEE (reference sequence). V lost 0 bases and J lost 8, with 12 bases in between. CDR3 size: 15 residues.

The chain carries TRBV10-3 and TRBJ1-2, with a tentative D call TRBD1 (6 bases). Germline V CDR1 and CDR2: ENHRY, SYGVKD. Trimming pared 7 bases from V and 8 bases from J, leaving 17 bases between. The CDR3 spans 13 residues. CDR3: CAIMAGAAGGYTF. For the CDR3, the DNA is TGTGCCATCATGGCGGGGGCAGCGGGGGGCTACACCTTC.

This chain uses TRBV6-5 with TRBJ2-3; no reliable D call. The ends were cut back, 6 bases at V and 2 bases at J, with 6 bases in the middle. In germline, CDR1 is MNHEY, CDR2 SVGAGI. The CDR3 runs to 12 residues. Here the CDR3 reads CASSTDTDTQYF. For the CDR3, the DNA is TGTGCCAGCAGCACGGACACAGATACGCAGTATTTT.

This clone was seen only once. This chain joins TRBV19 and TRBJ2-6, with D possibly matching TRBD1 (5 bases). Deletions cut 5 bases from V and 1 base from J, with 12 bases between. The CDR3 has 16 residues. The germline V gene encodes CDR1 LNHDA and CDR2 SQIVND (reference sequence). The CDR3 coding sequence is TGTGCCAGTAGTGAAGACAGTTTTTCTGGGGCCAACGTCCTGACTTTC. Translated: CASSEDSFSGANVLTF.

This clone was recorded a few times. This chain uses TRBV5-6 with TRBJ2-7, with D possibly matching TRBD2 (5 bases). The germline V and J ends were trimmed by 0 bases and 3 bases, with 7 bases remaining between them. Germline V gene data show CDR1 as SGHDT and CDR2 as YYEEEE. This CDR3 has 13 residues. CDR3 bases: TGTGCCAGCAGCTTGGCGGGATTCTACGAGCAGTACTTC. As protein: CASSLAGFYEQYF. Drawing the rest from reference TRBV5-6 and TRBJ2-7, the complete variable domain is DAGVTQSPTHLIKTRGQQVTLRCSPKSGHDTVSWYQQALGQGPQFIFQYYEEEERQRGNFPDRFSGHQFPNYSSELNVNALLLGDSALYLCASSLAGFYEQYFGPGTRLTVT.